These 9 T cell receptor beta chains originate from one sample sequenced in a study of control samples from healthy donors and cancer patients. Produced via immunoSEQ multiplex PCR; TCRdb's table is partial and in-frame only. The data show 91,000 or so clones, approximately 93% seen once. Material for sequencing was blood. These TCRs come from a woman aged 30 to 39 in good health.

This chain joins TRBV5-1 and TRBJ2-7; D remains unclear. The V and J ends lost 0 bases and 5 bases respectively, with 12 bases between them. Germline-derived CDR1 and CDR2 are SGHRS and YFSETQ. The CDR3 consists of 14 residues. The DNA for the CDR3 is TGCGCCAGCAGCTTGGCTGGATTACCGGACGAGCAGTACTTC. This gives the protein CASSLAGLPDEQYF. The variable domain in full, completed from reference TRBV5-1 and TRBJ2-7, reads KAGVTQTPRYLIKTRGQQVTLSCSPISGHRSVSWYQQTPGQGLQFLFEYFSETQRNKGNFPGRFSGRQFSNSRSEMNVSTLELGDSALYLCASSLAGLPDEQYFGPGTRLTVT.

Comment on this clone: No conserved phenylalanine or tryptophan ends this CDR3, so it is likely a read error. No DNA is shown, since the ends of the CDR3 on it are uncertain; the CDR3 is the one TCRdb lists. This chain links TRBV12-3 or TRBV12-4 with TRBJ1-1. The length of the CDR3 is 10 amino acids, counting both ends. CDR3 sequence reads: CASSFSAVIL.

V gene TRBV7-9 combines with J gene TRBJ1-2; the D gene is possibly TRBD1 (5 bases). The CDR3 is made up of 13 amino acids. CDR1 and CDR2 (germline): SEHNR, FQNEAQ (reference sequence). The V end was cut by 2 bases, the J end by 7 bases, with 11 bases between. The CDR3 spells CASSLTQGSGYTF. Here the CDR3 DNA reads TGTGCCAGCAGCTTAACGCAGGGAAGTGGCTACACCTTC.

Written as DNA, the CDR3 is TGTGCCAGCAGGGGGACGTCTAACTATGGCTACACCTTC. Amino acids: CASRGTSNYGYTF. The chain is built from TRBV6-5 and TRBJ1-2, with D maybe TRBD1 (5 bases). The germline CDR1 and CDR2 sequences are MNHEY and SVGAGI. With 6 bases removed from V and 0 bases from J, the gap between germline ends came to 8 bases. There are 13 residues in the CDR3.

The gene calls are TRBV5-1 and TRBJ1-3, with a tentative D call TRBD1 (5 bases). This CDR3 contains 16 residues. With 0 bases removed from V and 0 bases from J, the gap between germline ends came to 10 bases. CDR1 and CDR2 (germline): SGHRS, YFSETQ. In DNA, the CDR3 is TGCGCCAGCAGCTTGGCCCTCCAGGGCTCTGGAAACACCATATATTTT. Protein: CASSLALQGSGNTIYF.

The genes are TRBV5-1 and TRBJ1-1; D possibly corresponds to TRBD1 (5 bases). V dropped 0 bases and J dropped 4 bases, with 10 bases sitting between them. The CDR3 spans 14 residues. Germline V lookup: CDR1 SGHRS, CDR2 YFSETQ. The CDR3 here is CASSLGLGTTEAFF. CDR3 DNA: TGCGCCAGCAGCTTGGGTCTGGGGACCACTGAAGCTTTCTTT.

The chain uses TRBV6-5 and TRBJ1-5; D is unclear. The CDR3 is made up of 14 amino acids. V lost 7 bases and J lost 0, with 10 bases in between. Germline lookup yields CDR1 MNHEY and CDR2 SVGAGI. The CDR3 DNA is TGTGCCAGCACGCCAGTGTATAGCAATCAGCCCCAGCATTTT. It codes for CASTPVYSNQPQHF.

The chain has TRBV19 and TRBJ1-4, with TRBD1 as a possible D gene (6 bases). Per the germline V gene, CDR1 is LNHDA and CDR2 is SQIVND (reference sequence). The V end was cut by 9 bases, the J end by 7 bases, with 21 bases between. The CDR3 is 15 amino acids. CDR3 nucleotides: TGTGCCAGCCAAAAGGAGGGGGGCCAGGGTGAAAAACTGTTTTTT. Translating it yields CASQKEGGQGEKLFF.

DNA for the CDR3: TGTGCCAGCAGCCCCGGGAGGGTGGTAAGGGGAGAGACCCAGTACTTC. Its translation is CASSPGRVVRGETQYF. The chain recombines TRBV7-7 with TRBJ2-5; 8 bases line up with TRBD2. This CDR3 has 16 residues. Germline lookup yields CDR1 SSHAT and CDR2 FNYEAQ (reference sequence). V lost 5 bases to trimming and J lost 4 bases; unmatched junction nucleotides: 12.